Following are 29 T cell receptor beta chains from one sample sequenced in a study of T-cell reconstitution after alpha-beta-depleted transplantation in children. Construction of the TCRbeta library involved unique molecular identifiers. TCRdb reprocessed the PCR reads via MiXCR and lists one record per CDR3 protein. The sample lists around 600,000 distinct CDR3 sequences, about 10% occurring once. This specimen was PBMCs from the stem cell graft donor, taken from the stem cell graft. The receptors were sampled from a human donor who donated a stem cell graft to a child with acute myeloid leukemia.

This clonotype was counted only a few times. The CDR3 nucleotides are TGTGCCAGCAGCTCCGCTGTACTAGCGGGGCACAATGAGCAGTTCTTC. It encodes CASSSAVLAGHNEQFF. The rearrangement links TRBV7-8 to TRBJ2-1; 10 bases map to TRBD2. The junction had 8 bases not matched to a gene; V was cut back by 4 bases and J by 5 bases. CDR1 and CDR2 (germline): SGHVS, FQNEAQ. The CDR3 is 16 amino acids.

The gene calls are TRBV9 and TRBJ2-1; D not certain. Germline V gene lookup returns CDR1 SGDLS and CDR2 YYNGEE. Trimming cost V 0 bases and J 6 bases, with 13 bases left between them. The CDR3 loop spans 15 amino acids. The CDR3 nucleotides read TGTGCCAGCAGCGTAGGAGTTCTATCGAGCAATGAGCAGTTCTTC. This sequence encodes CASSVGVLSSNEQFF.

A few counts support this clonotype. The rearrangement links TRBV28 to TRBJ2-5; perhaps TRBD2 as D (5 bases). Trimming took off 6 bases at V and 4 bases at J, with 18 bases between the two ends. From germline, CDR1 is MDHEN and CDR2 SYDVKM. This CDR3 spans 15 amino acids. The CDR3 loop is CASSSRPGGRETQYF. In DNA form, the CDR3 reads TGTGCCAGCAGCTCCAGACCCGGAGGTAGAGAGACCCAGTACTTC.

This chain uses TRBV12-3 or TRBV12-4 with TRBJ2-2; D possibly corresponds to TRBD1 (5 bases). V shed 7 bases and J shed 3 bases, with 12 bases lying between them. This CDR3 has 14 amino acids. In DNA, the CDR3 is TGTGCCAGCAACCCCAGGGTAGACACCGGGGAGCTGTTTTTT. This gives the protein CASNPRVDTGELFF.

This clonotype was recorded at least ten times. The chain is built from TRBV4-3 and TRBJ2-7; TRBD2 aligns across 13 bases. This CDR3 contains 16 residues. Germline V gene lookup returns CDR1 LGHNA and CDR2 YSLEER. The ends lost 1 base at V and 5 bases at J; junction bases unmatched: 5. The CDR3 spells CASSQGTSGSHNEQYF. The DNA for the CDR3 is TGCGCCAGCAGCCAAGGGACTAGCGGGAGTCACAACGAGCAGTACTTC.

CDR3 coding DNA: TGCAGCGTTGTTGACACAGGGTGGGAAGAGACCCAGTACTTC. Residues: CSVVDTGWEETQYF. The chain links TRBV29-1 to TRBJ2-5, with D possibly being TRBD1 (6 bases). The V gene lost 4 bases and the J gene lost 3 bases, with 15 bases spanning the gap. This CDR3 has 14 amino acids. Germline assignment: CDR1 SQVTM and CDR2 ANQGSEA.

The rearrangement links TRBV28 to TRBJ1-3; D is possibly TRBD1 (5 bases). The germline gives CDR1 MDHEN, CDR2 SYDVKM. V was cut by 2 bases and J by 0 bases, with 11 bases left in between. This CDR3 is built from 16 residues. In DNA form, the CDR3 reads TGTGCCAGCAGTTTAACCCCGACAGTCTCTGGAAACACCATATATTTT. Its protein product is CASSLTPTVSGNTIYF.

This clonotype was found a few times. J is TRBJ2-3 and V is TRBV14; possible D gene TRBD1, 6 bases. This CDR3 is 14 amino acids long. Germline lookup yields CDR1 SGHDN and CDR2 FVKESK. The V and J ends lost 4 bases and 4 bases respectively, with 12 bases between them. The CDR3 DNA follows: TGTGCCAGCAGCCCATCCCACAGGGCAGATACGCAGTATTTT. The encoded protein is CASSPSHRADTQYF.

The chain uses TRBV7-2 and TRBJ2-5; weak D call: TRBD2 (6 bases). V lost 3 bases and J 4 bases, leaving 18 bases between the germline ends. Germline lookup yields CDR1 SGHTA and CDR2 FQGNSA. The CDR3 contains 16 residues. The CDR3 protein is CASSFGFPGGRETQYF. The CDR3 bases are TGTGCCAGCAGCTTCGGGTTTCCCGGAGGGCGAGAGACCCAGTACTTC.

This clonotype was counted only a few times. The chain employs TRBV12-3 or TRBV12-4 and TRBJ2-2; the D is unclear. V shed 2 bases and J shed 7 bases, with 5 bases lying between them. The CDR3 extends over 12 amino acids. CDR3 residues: CASSLNVGELFF. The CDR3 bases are TGTGCCAGCAGTTTAAATGTCGGGGAGCTGTTTTTT.

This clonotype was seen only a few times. CDR3 in amino acids: CASSIGTSGSNEQFF. The CDR3 DNA reads as TGTGCCAGCAGTATCGGGACTAGCGGGAGTAATGAGCAGTTCTTC. The chain combines TRBV27 with TRBJ2-1; TRBD2 matches 14 bases. The junction had 4 bases not matched to a gene; V was cut back by 5 bases and J by 7 bases. The CDR3 loop spans 15 amino acids. Germline assignment: CDR1 MNHEY and CDR2 SMNVEV (reference sequence).

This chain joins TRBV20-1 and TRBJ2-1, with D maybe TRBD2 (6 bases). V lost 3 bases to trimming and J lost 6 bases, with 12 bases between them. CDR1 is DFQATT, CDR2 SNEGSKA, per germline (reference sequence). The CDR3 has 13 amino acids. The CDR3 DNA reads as TGCAGTGCTAGGGGGGGACTTTTCAATGAGCAGTTCTTC. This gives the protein CSARGGLFNEQFF.

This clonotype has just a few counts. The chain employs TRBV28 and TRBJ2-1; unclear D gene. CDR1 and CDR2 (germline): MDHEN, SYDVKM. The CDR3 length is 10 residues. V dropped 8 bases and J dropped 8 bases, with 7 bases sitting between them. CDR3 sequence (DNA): TGTGCCAGCGGGGTGGATGAGCAGTTCTTC. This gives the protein CASGVDEQFF. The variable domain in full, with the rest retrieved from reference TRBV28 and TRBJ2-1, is DVKVTQSSRYLVKRTGEKVFLECVQDMDHENMFWYRQDPGLGLRLIYFSYDVKMKEKGDIPEGYSVSREKKERFSLILESASTNQTSMYLCASGVDEQFFGPGTRLTVL.

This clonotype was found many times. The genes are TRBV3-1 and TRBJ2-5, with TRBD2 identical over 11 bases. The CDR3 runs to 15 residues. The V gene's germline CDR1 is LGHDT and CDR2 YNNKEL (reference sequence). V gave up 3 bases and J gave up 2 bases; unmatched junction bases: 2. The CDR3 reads CASSHRTSGQETQYF. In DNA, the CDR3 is TGTGCCAGCAGCCATCGGACTAGCGGGCAAGAGACCCAGTACTTC.

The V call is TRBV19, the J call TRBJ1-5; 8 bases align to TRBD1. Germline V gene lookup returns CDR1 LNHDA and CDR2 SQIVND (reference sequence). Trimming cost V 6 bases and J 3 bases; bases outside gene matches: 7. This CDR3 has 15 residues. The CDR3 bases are TGTGCCAGTAGCCCGGACAGGGCTCTCAATCAGCCCCAGCATTTT. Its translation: CASSPDRALNQPQHF.

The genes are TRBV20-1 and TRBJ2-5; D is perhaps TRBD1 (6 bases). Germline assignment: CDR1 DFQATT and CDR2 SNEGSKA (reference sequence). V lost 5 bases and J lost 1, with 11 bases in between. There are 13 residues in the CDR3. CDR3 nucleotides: TGCAGTGCTGTCCGGGACACCCAAGAGACCCAGTACTTC. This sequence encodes CSAVRDTQETQYF.

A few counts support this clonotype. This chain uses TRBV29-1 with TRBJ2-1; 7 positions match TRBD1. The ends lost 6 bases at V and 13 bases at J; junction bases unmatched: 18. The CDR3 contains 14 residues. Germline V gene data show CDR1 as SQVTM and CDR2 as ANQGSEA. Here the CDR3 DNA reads TGCAGCGTCAGGCCGGGACAGCCTCGTTTTTCCCAGTTCTTC. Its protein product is CSVRPGQPRFSQFF.

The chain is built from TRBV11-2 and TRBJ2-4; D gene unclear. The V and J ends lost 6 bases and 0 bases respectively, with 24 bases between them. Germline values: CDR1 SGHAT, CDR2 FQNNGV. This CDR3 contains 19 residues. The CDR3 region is CASSAYSRLTVIAKNIQYF. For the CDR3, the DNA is TGTGCCAGCAGTGCTTATAGCCGTTTAACGGTAATAGCCAAAAACATTCAGTACTTC. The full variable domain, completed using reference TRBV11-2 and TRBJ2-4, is EAGVAQSPRYKIIEKRQSVAFWCNPISGHATLYWYQQILGQGPKLLIQFQNNGVVDDSQLPKDRFSAERLKGVDSTLKIQPAKLEDSAVYLCASSAYSRLTVIAKNIQYFGAGTRLSVL.

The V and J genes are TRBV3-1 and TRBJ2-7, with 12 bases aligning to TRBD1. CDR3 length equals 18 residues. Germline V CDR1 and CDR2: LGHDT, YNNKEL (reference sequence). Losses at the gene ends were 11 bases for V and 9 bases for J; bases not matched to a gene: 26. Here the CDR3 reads CALSLGDRGRGAALRQYF. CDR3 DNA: TGTGCCCTCAGTCTCGGGGACAGGGGGCGGGGGGCCGCGTTACGGCAGTACTTC.

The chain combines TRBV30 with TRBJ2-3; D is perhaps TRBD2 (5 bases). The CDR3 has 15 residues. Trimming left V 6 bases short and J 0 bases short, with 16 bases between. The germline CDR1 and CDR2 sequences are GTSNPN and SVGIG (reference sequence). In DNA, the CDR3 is TGTGCCTGCCTCTCACTAGTTCCCAGCACAGATACGCAGTATTTT. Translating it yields CACLSLVPSTDTQYF.

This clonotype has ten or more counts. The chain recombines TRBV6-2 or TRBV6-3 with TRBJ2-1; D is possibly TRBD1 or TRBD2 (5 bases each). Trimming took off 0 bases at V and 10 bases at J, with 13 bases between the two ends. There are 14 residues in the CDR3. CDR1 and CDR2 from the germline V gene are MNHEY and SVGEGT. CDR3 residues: CASSYSGPRSEQFF. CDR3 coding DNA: TGTGCCAGCAGTTACTCGGGACCACGATCCGAGCAGTTCTTC.

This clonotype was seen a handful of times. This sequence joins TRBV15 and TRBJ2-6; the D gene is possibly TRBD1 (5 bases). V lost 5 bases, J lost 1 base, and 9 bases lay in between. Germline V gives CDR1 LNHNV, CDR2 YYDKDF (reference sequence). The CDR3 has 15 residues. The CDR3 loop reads CATSPRTSGANVLTF. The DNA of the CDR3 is TGTGCCACCAGCCCCCGGACATCTGGGGCCAACGTCCTGACTTTC.

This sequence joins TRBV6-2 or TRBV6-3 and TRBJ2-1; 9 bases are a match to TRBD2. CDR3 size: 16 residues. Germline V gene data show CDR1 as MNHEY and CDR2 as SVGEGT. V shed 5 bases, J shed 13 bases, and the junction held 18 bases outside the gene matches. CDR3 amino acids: CASSREGVAGVSGQFF. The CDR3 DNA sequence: TGTGCCAGCAGTCGTGAGGGGGTAGCGGGAGTGAGTGGCCAGTTCTTC.

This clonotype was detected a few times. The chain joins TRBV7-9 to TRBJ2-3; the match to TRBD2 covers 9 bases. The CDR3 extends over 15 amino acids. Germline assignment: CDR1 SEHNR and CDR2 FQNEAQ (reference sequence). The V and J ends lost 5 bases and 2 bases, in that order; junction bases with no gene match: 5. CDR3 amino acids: CASSVSGSNTDTQYF. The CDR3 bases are TGTGCCAGCAGCGTTAGCGGGAGCAACACAGATACGCAGTATTTT.

In DNA, the CDR3 is TGTGCCAGCAGTGAATGGGAGGGAGGAGGAGAGACCCAGTACTTC. As protein: CASSEWEGGGETQYF. The V and J genes are TRBV6-1 and TRBJ2-5, with 7 bases fitting TRBD2. Germline loops: CDR1 MNHNS, CDR2 SASEGT. Trimming removed 2 bases from V and 4 bases from J; junction bases left unmatched: 7. There are 15 residues in the CDR3.

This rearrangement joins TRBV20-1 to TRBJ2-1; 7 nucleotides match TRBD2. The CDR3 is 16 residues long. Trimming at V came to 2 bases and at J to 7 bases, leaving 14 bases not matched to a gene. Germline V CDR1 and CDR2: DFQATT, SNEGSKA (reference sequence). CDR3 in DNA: TGCAGTGCTAGACCTGTTGCGGGAGCCGGGAGGAATGAGCAGTTCTTC. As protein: CSARPVAGAGRNEQFF.

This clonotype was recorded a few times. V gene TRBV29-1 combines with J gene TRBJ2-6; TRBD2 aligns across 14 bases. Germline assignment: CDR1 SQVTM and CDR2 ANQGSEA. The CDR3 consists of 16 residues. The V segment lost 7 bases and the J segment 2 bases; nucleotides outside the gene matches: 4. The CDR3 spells CSARTSGRTGANVLTF. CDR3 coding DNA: TGCAGCGCCAGGACTAGCGGGAGGACTGGGGCCAACGTCCTGACTTTC.

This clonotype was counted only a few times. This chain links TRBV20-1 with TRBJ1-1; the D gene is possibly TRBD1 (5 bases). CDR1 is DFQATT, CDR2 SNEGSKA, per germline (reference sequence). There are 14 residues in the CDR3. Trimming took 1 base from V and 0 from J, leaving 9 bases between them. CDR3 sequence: CSARAGRLNTEAFF. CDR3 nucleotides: TGCAGTGCTAGAGCAGGGCGCTTGAACACTGAAGCTTTCTTT.

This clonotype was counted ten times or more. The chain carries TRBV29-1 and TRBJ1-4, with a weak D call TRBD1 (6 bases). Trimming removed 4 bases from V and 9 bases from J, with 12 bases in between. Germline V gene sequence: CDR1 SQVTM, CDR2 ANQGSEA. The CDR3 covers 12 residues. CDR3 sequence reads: CSVATQGQKLFF. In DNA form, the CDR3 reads TGCAGCGTTGCAACTCAGGGGCAAAAACTGTTTTTT. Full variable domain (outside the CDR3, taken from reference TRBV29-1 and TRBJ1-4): SAVISQKPSRDICQRGTSLTIQCQVDSQVTMMFWYRQQPGQSLTLIATANQGSEATYESGFVIDKFPISRPNLTFSTLTVSNMSPEDSSIYLCSVATQGQKLFFGSGTQLSVL.